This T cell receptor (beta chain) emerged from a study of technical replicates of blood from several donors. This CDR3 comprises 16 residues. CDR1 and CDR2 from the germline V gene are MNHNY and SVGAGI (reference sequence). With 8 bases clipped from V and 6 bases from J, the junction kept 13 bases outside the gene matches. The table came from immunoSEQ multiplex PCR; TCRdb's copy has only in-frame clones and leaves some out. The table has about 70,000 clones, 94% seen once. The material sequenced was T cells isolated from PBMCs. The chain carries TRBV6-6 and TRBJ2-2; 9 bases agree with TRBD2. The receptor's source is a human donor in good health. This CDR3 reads CASGPRGRELAGELFF. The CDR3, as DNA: TGTGCCAGCGGGCCTCGCGGGAGGGAATTAGCCGGGGAGCTGTTTTTT.